The 10 T cell receptor beta chains listed next were all sequenced from one sample in a study of T cell responses to AZD1222 COVID-19 vaccine (dated by TCRdb to the early 2020s). The time point label for this specimen denotes: baseline before first vaccination. Library construction relied on the immunoSEQ multiplex PCR assay. The table was pulled from immuneACCESS by TCRdb, which kept in-frame rearrangements only. Such tables lose some clones; where checked, under half of the loss comes from unresolved V genes, and the rest has no known cause. The sample table shows about 140,000 clones, and approximately 90% are seen once. The ten largest clones take up about 1.5% of the sample. The sample in question was peripheral blood, obtained on day 0 of AZD1222 vaccination. The receptors stem from an adult in good health.

The chain links TRBV3-1 (or the pseudogene TRBV3-2) to TRBJ2-5; TRBD1 might be the D (6 bases). Looked up from germline, CDR1 is LGHDT and CDR2 is YNNKEL (reference sequence). V was cut by 4 bases and J by 3 bases, with 9 bases left in between. This CDR3 is 13 amino acids long. CDR3 nucleotides: TGTGCCAGCAGCCGGGACACTAAAGAGACCCAGTACTTC. Protein: CASSRDTKETQYF.

This clone has only a few counts. The gene calls are TRBV6-5 and TRBJ1-1; D gene unclear. Germline-derived CDR1 and CDR2 are MNHEY and SVGAGI. This CDR3 is built from 15 residues. The V end lost 0 bases, the J end lost 1 base, and 9 bases lay between the germline ends. DNA of the CDR3: TGTGCCAGCAGTTACTCTTTCAACAGGAACACTGAAGCTTTCTTT. This translates into CASSYSFNRNTEAFF.

The chain employs TRBV30 and TRBJ2-3; D call uncertain. The germline V and J ends were trimmed by 0 bases and 3 bases, with 13 bases remaining between them. The CDR3 runs 15 residues. Germline V gives CDR1 GTSNPN, CDR2 SVGIG (reference sequence). The CDR3 region has the DNA TGTGCCTGGAGTGTATTGGCCTCCAGGACAGATACGCAGTATTTT. Encoded protein: CAWSVLASRTDTQYF.

Here the CDR3 DNA reads TGTGCCAGCAGCTTAGTACCTCAGGGGCGATACCTCAGCACAGATACGCAGTATTTT. Its protein is CASSLVPQGRYLSTDTQYF. V gene TRBV7-9 combines with J gene TRBJ2-3, with D perhaps TRBD1 (6 bases). Germline V gene data show CDR1 as SEHNR and CDR2 as FQNEAQ (reference sequence). The CDR3 extends over 19 amino acids. The V end lost 1 base, the J end lost 0 bases, and 20 bases lay between the germline ends.

This clone was picked up one time. The V gene is TRBV7-9, the J gene TRBJ1-1, with D maybe TRBD1 (6 bases). The CDR3 totals 12 residues. Deletions cut 5 bases from V and 6 bases from J, with 10 bases between. Germline loops: CDR1 SEHNR, CDR2 FQNEAQ (reference sequence). CDR3 sequence reads: CASSPRGPEAFF. The CDR3 DNA reads as TGTGCCAGCAGCCCCCGGGGGCCTGAAGCTTTCTTT.

The chain couples TRBV3-1 (or the pseudogene TRBV3-2) to TRBJ1-4, with TRBD1 identical over 8 bases. This CDR3 comprises 14 residues. The J segment lost 8 bases and the V segment lost 4 bases, leaving 6 bases of the junction unmatched. Looked up from germline, CDR1 is LGHDT and CDR2 is YNNKEL (reference sequence). The CDR3 nucleotides are TGTGCCAGCAGCCGACAGGGGCGAAGCGAAAAACTGTTTTTT. Its translation: CASSRQGRSEKLFF.

The genes are TRBV19 and TRBJ1-1; a possible D gene is TRBD1 (6 bases). CDR1 and CDR2 from the germline V gene are LNHDA and SQIVND (reference sequence). The CDR3 spans 15 residues. V was cut by 3 bases and J by 6 bases, with 17 bases left in between. This CDR3 reads CASSIGGARVAEAFF. The CDR3 coding sequence is TGTGCCAGTAGTATCGGGGGGGCGAGGGTAGCTGAAGCTTTCTTT.

The chain recombines TRBV5-8 with TRBJ2-1; D unclear. The CDR3 contains 11 residues. The V end was cut by 6 bases, the J end by 7 bases, with 8 bases between. Germline assignment: CDR1 SGHTS and CDR2 YDEGEE. CDR3 region: CASTQWNEQFF. The CDR3 DNA reads TGTGCCAGCACCCAATGGAATGAGCAGTTCTTC.

The rearrangement uses TRBV2 and TRBJ2-2, with 8 bases fitting TRBD2. This CDR3 has 15 amino acids. Germline V lookup: CDR1 SNHLY, CDR2 FYNNEI. V shed 6 bases, J shed 0 bases, and the junction held 3 bases outside the gene matches. This CDR3 is CASRRAGANTGELFF. CDR3 nucleotide sequence: TGTGCCAGCAGGCGAGCGGGAGCGAACACCGGGGAGCTGTTTTTT.

This clone was detected only once. The chain couples TRBV7-6 to TRBJ1-5, with TRBD1 matching 9 bases. CDR3 length equals 16 residues. The V segment lost 2 bases and the J segment 5 bases; nucleotides outside the gene matches: 7. Germline V gene lookup returns CDR1 SGHVS and CDR2 FNYEAQ. The CDR3 DNA reads as TGTGCCAGCAGCTTAAAAGCGGGGACAGGGCATCAGCCCCAGCATTTT. As protein: CASSLKAGTGHQPQHF.